This T cell receptor beta chain was documented in a study of post-analysis software for immune sequencing data. Whole-study findings and limits: Controls had significantly higher normalized Chao1 diversity than multiple sclerosis patients.

This clonotype was observed a handful of times. The antigen remains undetermined. Unique molecular identifiers featured in each of the TCR beta cDNA libraries. When roughly 1 to 10 million T cells were used, they gave approximately 530,000 cDNA molecules. From the PCR reads, TCRdb called clonotypes with MiXCR, one entry per CDR3 protein. The sample has about 500,000 distinct CDR3 sequences; roughly 46% are singletons. This sequence was found in a girl between 10 and 17 years old with multiple sclerosis. The sequencing input was blood.

The CDR3 is CASSPSRTGGGYEQYF. CDR3 bases: TGTGCCAGCAGTCCAAGCCGGACAGGGGGCGGCTACGAGCAGTACTTC. The V gene is TRBV28, the J gene TRBJ2-7; 11 bases are a match to TRBD1. The CDR3 is made up of 16 amino acids. Trimming cost V 5 bases and J 3 bases; bases outside gene matches: 9. CDR1 is MDHEN, CDR2 SYDVKM, per germline.